The 18 T cell receptor beta chains below come from one sample, sequenced in a study of vaccination effects on CD4 cells after COVID-19. Antigens of these TCRs are unknown. Using immunoSEQ multiplex PCR, the repertoire was profiled, and TCRdb retains in-frame clones only, with some absent. The sample records about 57,000 clones, around 84% being singletons. Subsequent to approximately 11 days of culture, CD4+ T cells were isolated. Each participant was administered two doses of either the BNT162b2 or the mRNA-1273 vaccine. Sequenced here: CD4+ T cells from PBMCs cultured without peptide, sampled after COVID-19 vaccination. These receptors all come from a human donor who received a COVID-19 vaccine.

The chain carries TRBV20-1 and TRBJ1-1, with a weak D call TRBD1 (5 bases). The CDR3 consists of 10 residues. The germline V gene encodes CDR1 DFQATT and CDR2 SNEGSKA (reference sequence). The V gene lost 3 bases and the J gene lost 8 bases, with 7 bases spanning the gap. CDR3 protein: CSASYREAFF. The CDR3 DNA reads as TGCAGTGCTAGTTACAGGGAAGCTTTCTTT.

The chain couples TRBV2 to TRBJ2-7; D is unresolved. The germline V and J ends were trimmed by 4 bases and 0 bases, with 4 bases remaining between them. The CDR3 is 12 amino acids. Germline CDR1 is SNHLY and CDR2 is FYNNEI. CDR3 nucleotide sequence: TGTGCCAGCAGTGCAATCTCCTACGAGCAGTACTTC. Translation gives CASSAISYEQYF.

The chain has TRBV4-2 and TRBJ2-1; unclear D gene. The CDR3 contains 14 residues. The germline V gene has CDR1 LGHNA and CDR2 YNFKEQ. The V end was cut by 0 bases, the J end by 2 bases, with 5 bases between. This CDR3 reads CASSQEWAYNEQFF. The CDR3 nucleotides are TGTGCCAGCAGCCAAGAGTGGGCCTACAATGAGCAGTTCTTC.

The chain has TRBV28 and TRBJ1-3; a possible D gene is TRBD1 (5 bases). The germline V gene has CDR1 MDHEN and CDR2 SYDVKM. Trimming removed 8 bases from V and 0 bases from J, with 14 bases in between. CDR3 length: 15 amino acids. The CDR3 region has the DNA TGTGCCAGCCTACAGGCCCGGCCCTCTGGAAACACCATATATTTT. This codes for CASLQARPSGNTIYF. Based on the CDR3 plus reference TRBV28 and TRBJ1-3, the full variable domain is DVKVTQSSRYLVKRTGEKVFLECVQDMDHENMFWYRQDPGLGLRLIYFSYDVKMKEKGDIPEGYSVSREKKERFSLILESASTNQTSMYLCASLQARPSGNTIYFGEGSWLTVV.

The V and J genes are TRBV28 and TRBJ2-7, with D uncertain. Germline CDR1 MDHEN, CDR2 SYDVKM. The length of the CDR3 is 14 residues. Trimming stripped 7 bases from V and 2 bases from J, with 15 bases between. The CDR3 region is CASTRRLLPYEQYF. The CDR3 region has the DNA TGTGCCAGCACCCGGCGGCTTCTCCCCTACGAGCAGTACTTC.

This chain joins TRBV7-3 and TRBJ2-5, with 8 nucleotides matching TRBD1. Losses at the gene ends were 4 bases for V and 5 bases for J; bases not matched to a gene: 3. The CDR3 has 13 residues. Germline assignment: CDR1 SGHTA and CDR2 FQGTGA. The DNA of the CDR3 is TGTGCCAGCAGCTCTTGGACAGGGGAGACCCAGTACTTC. Protein: CASSSWTGETQYF. The full variable domain, with the rest looked up from reference TRBV7-3 and TRBJ2-5, is GAGVSQTPSNKVTEKGKYVELRCDPISGHTALYWYRQSLGQGPEFLIYFQGTGAADDSGLPNDRFFAVRPEGSVSTLKIQRTERGDSAVYLCASSSWTGETQYFGPGTRLLVL.

The chain has TRBV15 and TRBJ1-2; D is ambiguous. Between the trimmed V and J ends, which lost 0 bases and 8 bases, there was a span of 10 bases. Germline assignment: CDR1 LNHNV and CDR2 YYDKDF (reference sequence). The CDR3 totals 13 residues. The DNA for the CDR3 is TGTGCCACCAGCAGAGATGTTGGGGAGGGCTACACCTTC. Amino acids: CATSRDVGEGYTF.

The chain combines TRBV6-2 or TRBV6-3 with TRBJ1-6; D is perhaps TRBD1 (6 bases). Germline CDR1 reads MNHEY; CDR2 reads SVGEGT. Between the trimmed V and J ends, which lost 0 bases and 7 bases, there was a span of 13 bases. The CDR3 has 16 amino acids. The CDR3 loop reads CASSYSTGWLNSPLHF. CDR3 nucleotide sequence: TGTGCCAGCAGTTACTCAACAGGGTGGTTGAATTCACCCCTCCACTTT.

The chain combines TRBV10-3 with TRBJ2-3, with 12 nucleotides matching TRBD2. This CDR3 spans 16 amino acids. CDR1 and CDR2 (germline): ENHRY, SYGVKD. Losses at the gene ends were 10 bases for V and 0 bases for J; bases not matched to a gene: 8. This CDR3 reads CATRLAGAHSTDTQYF. CDR3 nucleotide sequence: TGTGCCACAAGACTAGCGGGGGCCCATAGCACAGATACGCAGTATTTT.

The V and J genes are TRBV28 and TRBJ1-6; D gene ambiguous. Trimming took 2 bases from V and 7 from J, leaving 12 bases between them. CDR1 MDHEN and CDR2 SYDVKM come from the germline V gene. There are 15 residues in the CDR3. This chain's CDR3 is CASSLMRGMNSPLHF. In DNA form, the CDR3 reads TGTGCCAGCAGTTTAATGCGGGGTATGAATTCACCCCTCCACTTT.

This chain joins TRBV19 and TRBJ2-1, with 12 bases fitting TRBD2. This CDR3 has 18 residues. Germline CDR1 reads LNHDA; CDR2 reads SQIVND (reference sequence). Trimming removed 5 bases from V and 9 bases from J; junction bases left unmatched: 17. CDR3 region: CASSSKLPYGLAGIEQFF. CDR3 in DNA: TGTGCCAGTAGTTCCAAACTACCATACGGACTAGCGGGAATTGAGCAGTTCTTC.

The V gene is TRBV6-2 or TRBV6-3, the J gene TRBJ1-1, with D uncertain. The ends were cut back, 1 base at V and 4 bases at J, with 7 bases in the middle. The CDR3 runs 13 residues. Germline CDR1 reads MNHEY; CDR2 reads SVGEGT. In nucleotides, the CDR3 is TGTGCCAGCAGTTACTTGGAGTCCACTGAAGCTTTCTTT. Amino acid sequence: CASSYLESTEAFF.

The V call is TRBV14, the J call TRBJ1-2; D is possibly TRBD1 (6 bases). The CDR3 contains 15 residues. Between the trimmed V and J ends, which lost 4 bases and 4 bases, there was a span of 16 bases. CDR1 is SGHDN, CDR2 FVKESK, per germline. The CDR3 reads CASSPQGTRRYGYTF. The CDR3, as DNA: TGTGCCAGCAGCCCACAGGGTACAAGACGCTATGGCTACACCTTC.

J is TRBJ1-2 and V is TRBV7-9, with a possible D match to TRBD1 (5 bases). CDR1 SEHNR and CDR2 FQNEAQ come from the germline V gene (reference sequence). V lost 2 bases, J lost 8 bases, and 12 bases lay in between. This CDR3 is 13 amino acids long. CDR3 sequence: CASSLLEGSGYTF. CDR3 nucleotide sequence: TGTGCCAGCAGCTTATTAGAGGGGAGCGGCTACACCTTC.

CDR3 nucleotide sequence: TGTGCCAGCAGCTTAAGAGCCTTAGCGGGAGATGGCAATGAGCAGTTCTTC. Residues: CASSLRALAGDGNEQFF. This sequence joins TRBV7-9 and TRBJ2-1; 9 bases agree with TRBD2. This CDR3 is built from 17 residues. Germline trimming cut 2 bases from V and 6 bases from J; bases unmatched to any gene: 11. The V gene's germline CDR1 is SEHNR and CDR2 FQNEAQ (reference sequence).

The chain couples TRBV29-1 to TRBJ2-1; 7 bases align to TRBD2. The CDR3 spans 13 residues. In germline, CDR1 is SQVTM, CDR2 ANQGSEA. J was trimmed by 5 bases and V by 4 bases; bases with no gene match: 5. The CDR3 sequence: CSVGREIDNEQFF. The CDR3 DNA follows: TGCAGCGTTGGGCGGGAGATAGACAATGAGCAGTTCTTC.

The chain uses TRBV3-1 (or the pseudogene TRBV3-2) and TRBJ1-4; unclear D gene. The germline CDR1 and CDR2 sequences are LGHDT and YNNKEL (reference sequence). V gave up 4 bases and J gave up 8 bases, with 14 bases separating them. The CDR3 spans 14 residues. The CDR3 DNA sequence: TGTGCCAGCAGCCGGAATGGGGAAGGGGAAAAACTGTTTTTT. This gives the protein CASSRNGEGEKLFF.

This clone was observed once. The V and J genes are TRBV6-5 and TRBJ1-3; no firm D call. The CDR3 has 13 amino acids. The germline gives CDR1 MNHEY, CDR2 SVGAGI. V was pared by 7 bases and J by 2 bases, with 9 bases between. The chain's CDR3 is CASTQRAGNTIYF. The CDR3 coding sequence is TGTGCCAGCACCCAGCGGGCTGGAAACACCATATATTTT.